The present TCR beta chain was sequenced within a study of blood T cell repertoires in COVID-19. Looking at the study overall: From T cells, B-cell-depleted T cells, or PBMCs came the material, which was cDNA or gDNA.

Seattle patients were enrolled during active infection and followed longitudinally. The CDR3 is 12 amino acids. V was cut by 5 bases and J by 15 bases, with 17 bases left in between. The germline V gene has CDR1 LNHNV and CDR2 YYDKDF (reference sequence). This clone was observed a few times. Authors' analysis steps: Researchers report that nucleated cell counts were estimated from reference gene primer amplification. TCRdb keeps only in-frame clones here, not all; method: immunoSEQ multiplex PCR. V, J and clone size are those of that table, while D and trimming were read from the DNA. The table records hundreds of thousands of clones, around nine tenths of them present only once.

Sample: peripheral blood. The chain links TRBV15 to TRBJ1-5; D unclear. This clonotype was obtained from a woman aged 70 to 79 with COVID-19, enrolled during active disease. CDR3 bases: TGTGCCACCAGCGAGAGGCTTGCTAATCCGCATTTT. It codes for CATSERLANPHF.